A selection of T cell receptor beta chains follows, all from one sample in a study of glioma-infiltrating T cells. TCRdb processed the multiplex PCR reads anew with MiXCR; each CDR3 protein has one entry. The sample consists of about 99,000 distinct CDR3 sequences, around 28% of them appearing once. Sequencing was performed on glioma tissue, nonneoplastic brain tissue, or PBMCs (not recorded which). These receptors were taken from a human donor with low-grade glioma or glioblastoma, undergoing nonglioma brain surgery, or in good health (not recorded which). CDR3s include the opening cysteine and the closing phenylalanine or tryptophan. The D gene is left open where the match is weak. Only some rows state a clone size, as once, few, many or a class for expanded clones.

J gene,clone size,D gene,V gene,CDR3 protein,CDR3 DNA
TRBJ2-7,many,NA,TRBV6-1,CASSRDRFEYF,TGTGCCAGCAGCAGAGACAGATTCGAGTACTTC
TRBJ2-1,many,NA,TRBV25-1,CASSSPLTGYNEQFF,TGTGCCAGCTCCAGCCCCCTGACAGGCTACAATGAGCAGTTCTTC
TRBJ1-4,many,NA,TRBV7-2,CASSLVGGEKLFF,TGTGCCAGCAGCTTAGTCGGAGGTGAAAAACTGTTTTTT
TRBJ1-2,NA,NA,TRBV18,CASSPHKSDVYTF,TGTGCCAGCTCACCACATAAGTCGGATGTCTACACCTTC
TRBJ2-1,few,NA,TRBV12-3/TRBV12-4,CASSFKVGNNEQFF,TGTGCCAGCAGTTTTAAAGTCGGTAACAATGAGCAGTTCTTC
TRBJ1-6,many,NA,TRBV6-1,CASSLTARDSPLHF,TGTGCCAGCAGTTTGACAGCGAGGGATTCACCCCTCCACTTT
TRBJ1-1,many,NA,TRBV20-1,CSASRRGSTEAFF,TGCAGTGCTAGCAGGAGGGGCAGCACTGAAGCTTTCTTT
TRBJ1-1,NA,TRBD1,TRBV3-1,CASSQDTDRANTEAFF,TGTGCCAGCAGCCAAGACACCGACAGGGCTAACACTGAAGCTTTCTTT
TRBJ2-1,NA,NA,TRBV19,CASKRDSSYNEQFF,TGTGCCAGTAAAAGGGATTCATCCTACAATGAGCAGTTCTTC
TRBJ1-5,many,TRBD1,TRBV20-1,CSARQGLRSNQPQHF,TGCAGTGCCAGACAGGGGTTGAGAAGCAATCAGCCCCAGCATTTT
TRBJ1-5,NA,NA,TRBV27,CASSLSVGRNQPQHF,TGTGCCAGCAGCTTATCGGTGGGGCGCAATCAGCCCCAGCATTTT
TRBJ2-3,few,TRBD1,TRBV5-1,CASTVGQGTDTQYF,TGCGCCAGCACCGTGGGACAGGGCACAGATACGCAGTATTTT
TRBJ2-7,medium-sized,TRBD2,TRBV11-2,CASSFGGGAYEQYF,TGTGCCAGCAGCTTTGGCGGGGGGGCTTACGAGCAGTACTTC
TRBJ1-1,many,NA,TRBV7-8,CASSSGPLAGAFF,TGTGCCAGCAGCTCGGGGCCGCTGGCGGGAGCTTTCTTT
TRBJ1-4,few,NA,TRBV7-2,CASSRAANEKLFF,TGTGCCAGCAGCCGGGCCGCTAATGAAAAACTGTTTTTT
TRBJ2-3,many,TRBD2,TRBV6-2/TRBV6-3,CASSFPSTSGGTWSTDTQYF,TGTGCCAGCAGTTTTCCCTCCACTAGCGGGGGGACCTGGAGCACAGATACGCAGTATTTT
TRBJ1-5,NA,NA,TRBV19,CASSVKGNQPQHF,TGTGCCAGTAGTGTGAAGGGCAATCAGCCCCAGCATTTT
TRBJ2-1,many,TRBD1,TRBV4-1,CASSQMDRDNEQFF,TGCGCCAGCAGCCAGATGGACAGGGACAATGAGCAGTTCTTC
TRBJ1-4,NA,TRBD1,TRBV29-1,CSTRGTGSEKLFF,TGCAGCACCCGAGGGACAGGGAGTGAAAAACTGTTTTTT
TRBJ1-5,NA,TRBD1,TRBV19,CASRRDGTGNQPQHF,TGTGCCAGTAGGCGAGACGGGACAGGCAATCAGCCCCAGCATTTT
TRBJ1-5,NA,NA,TRBV29-1,CSVADGLLGNQPQHF,TGCAGCGTTGCAGACGGCCTTTTGGGCAATCAGCCCCAGCATTTT
TRBJ1-4,many,NA,TRBV4-3,CASSQAGRGNQGGKLFF,TGCGCCAGCAGCCAGGCAGGTCGGGGGAACCAGGGTGGAAAACTGTTTTTT
TRBJ2-3,few,NA,TRBV3-1,CASRLNRADTQYF,TGTGCCAGCAGGCTCAACAGGGCAGATACGCAGTATTTT
TRBJ1-1,many,NA,TRBV6-8,CARGSTEAFF,TGTGCCAGGGGAAGCACTGAAGCTTTCTTT
TRBJ2-5,NA,NA,TRBV29-1,CSVEAHDRQETQYF,TGCAGCGTTGAAGCACATGACAGACAAGAGACCCAGTACTTC
TRBJ2-1,many,TRBD2,TRBV6-2/TRBV6-3,CASSPTSGLMREQFF,TGTGCCAGCAGTCCGACTAGCGGGCTTATGAGGGAGCAGTTCTTC
TRBJ1-4,many,NA,TRBV6-1,CAIQGGTNEKLFF,TGTGCCATCCAGGGCGGCACTAATGAAAAACTGTTTTTT
TRBJ2-3,NA,TRBD2,TRBV12-3/TRBV12-4,CASSGLAGGGGTQYF,TGTGCCAGCAGTGGACTAGCGGGGGGGGGGGGTACGCAGTATTTT
TRBJ1-3,NA,NA,TRBV12-3/TRBV12-4,CASRIAGPLSGNTKYF,TGTGCCAGCAGAATAGCCGGGCCTCTCTCTGGAAACACCAAATATTTT